Below are 13 T cell receptor beta chains sequenced from a single sample in a study of blood T cells in healthy people across ages. A second PCR, run for about 7 to 12 cycles, used a sample-barcoded 5' primer plus a J-beta primer mix. A single record per CDR3 protein comes from TCRdb applying MiXCR to the 5' RACE reads. The sample has fewer than 1.5 million distinct CDR3 sequences, approximately 40% seen once. What was sequenced was blood. All receptors derive from a woman aged 18-29 years in good health.

This clonotype was found once. This chain connects TRBV2 to TRBJ2-3; TRBD2 matches at 8 bases. V lost 6 bases and J lost 4; bases outside the gene matches: 9. Germline assignment: CDR1 SNHLY and CDR2 FYNNEI. The CDR3 loop spans 15 amino acids. CDR3 loop: CASSVGTRGPDTQYF. In DNA form, the CDR3 reads TGTGCCAGCAGCGTCGGGACTAGAGGCCCAGATACGCAGTATTTT.

V is TRBV20-1 and J is TRBJ2-3; D might be TRBD2 (5 bases). CDR3 length: 14 residues. Germline lookup yields CDR1 DFQATT and CDR2 SNEGSKA (reference sequence). The V and J ends lost 5 bases and 8 bases respectively, with 20 bases between them. The DNA of the CDR3 is TGCAGTGCTGGTACGACGGGGAAAGTTGGTACGCAGTATTTT. Amino acids: CSAGTTGKVGTQYF.

The V gene is TRBV16, the J gene TRBJ2-7, with unresolved D. The CDR3 consists of 14 residues. The germline gives CDR1 KGHSY, CDR2 FQNENV. V was clipped by 1 base and J by 1 base, with 8 bases between them. The CDR3 is CASSQWVDSYEQYF. DNA of the CDR3: TGTGCCAGCAGCCAATGGGTGGATTCCTACGAGCAGTACTTC.

A single count supports this clonotype. The chain couples TRBV6-1 to TRBJ1-1, with D perhaps TRBD1 (6 bases). The germline V gene has CDR1 MNHNS and CDR2 SASEGT. The V end lost 7 bases, the J end lost 1 base, and 13 bases lay between the germline ends. This CDR3 region has 14 residues. The CDR3 loop reads CASNKQGGNTEAFF. CDR3 DNA: TGTGCCAGCAACAAACAGGGAGGGAACACTGAAGCTTTCTTT.

Comments on this clonotype: The junction departs from the called germline gene at one end, perhaps through a read error. The chain combines TRBV12-3 or TRBV12-4 with TRBJ2-3; 8 positions match TRBD2. CDR3 length: 13 residues. CDR3 protein: CASGGGSTDAQYF. As DNA, the CDR3 is TGTGCCAGCGGCGGGGGGAGCACAGATGCGCAGTATTTT.

CDR3 sequence reads: CASSYSGSSTDTQYF. The CDR3 DNA reads as TGTGCCAGCAGTTACTCGGGTTCTAGCACAGATACGCAGTATTTT. The chain combines TRBV6-6 with TRBJ2-3, with unresolved D. V was cut by 0 bases and J by 0 bases, with 7 bases left in between. The CDR3 length is 15 residues. Looked up from germline, CDR1 is MNHNY and CDR2 is SVGAGI (reference sequence).

The rearrangement uses TRBV20-1 and TRBJ1-1; D perhaps matches TRBD1 (5 bases). Germline CDR1 is DFQATT and CDR2 is SNEGSKA (reference sequence). The CDR3 covers 11 residues. V dropped 5 bases and J dropped 5 bases, with 9 bases sitting between them. The CDR3 bases are TGCAGTGCTCCACGACAGACTGAAGCTTTCTTT. Translated, it gives CSAPRQTEAFF.

V and J are TRBV29-1 and TRBJ1-4; possibly TRBD1 for D (6 bases). Germline CDR1 SQVTM, CDR2 ANQGSEA. This CDR3 contains 13 residues. Deletions cut 7 bases from V and 4 bases from J, with 13 bases between. The CDR3, as DNA: TGCAGCGCCGGACAGCTGATTAATGAAAAACTGTTTTTT. Encoded protein: CSAGQLINEKLFF.

This clonotype came up a few times. J is TRBJ2-4 and V is TRBV29-1; 11 bases match TRBD2. Trimming took 7 bases from V and 13 from J; bases not matched to a gene: 30. From germline, CDR1 is SQVTM and CDR2 ANQGSEA. This CDR3 has 19 amino acids. This chain's CDR3 is CSAPGLADHRVRALTKQYF. CDR3 DNA sequence: TGCAGCGCCCCGGGACTAGCGGACCACCGTGTACGCGCACTCACGAAGCAGTACTTC.

This sequence joins TRBV10-2 and TRBJ2-1, with 11 nucleotides matching TRBD2. The germline V gene has CDR1 WSHSY and CDR2 SAAADI. The CDR3 contains 14 residues. V gave up 9 bases and J gave up 8 bases; unmatched junction bases: 9. DNA for the CDR3: TGCGCCAGTACTACTAGCGGGGGAAGGGATGAGCAGTTCTTC. It specifies CASTTSGGRDEQFF.

The table lists this clonotype with a few counts. The V call is TRBV20-1, the J call TRBJ2-3; TRBD2 matches 8 bases. Germline values: CDR1 DFQATT, CDR2 SNEGSKA (reference sequence). J gave up 2 bases and V 0 bases, and 22 bases lay outside the gene matches. This CDR3 is built from 21 residues. CDR3 nucleotides: TGCAGTGCTAGAGATGGCAGCTTACGCGGGTTAGCGGGACGGGTCACAGATACGCAGTATTTT. Its protein is CSARDGSLRGLAGRVTDTQYF.

The V call is TRBV20-1, the J call TRBJ2-1, with TRBD2 identical over 7 bases. The DNA end is more similar to TRBJ2-7, so the J call may be wrong. The length of the CDR3 is 16 residues. Germline CDR1 and CDR2: DFQATT and SNEGSKA (reference sequence). This chain's CDR3 is CSARGLSGPSYNEQYF. For the CDR3, the DNA is TGCAGTGCTAGAGGTCTTAGCGGGCCTTCCTACAATGAGCAGTACTTC.

V gene TRBV7-9 combines with J gene TRBJ1-2, with a weak D call TRBD1 (6 bases). The CDR3 consists of 18 residues. The germline V gene encodes CDR1 SEHNR and CDR2 FQNEAQ (reference sequence). Trimming removed 10 bases at V and 0 bases at J, with 27 bases between. CDR3 nucleotides: TGTGCCACCGGGTCGCGGGACACGTTCATGGCCTCTAACTATGGCTACACCTTC. Translating it yields CATGSRDTFMASNYGYTF.